One sample yielded the 28 T cell receptor beta chains listed below, sequenced in a study of tumor-infiltrating lymphocytes in primary liver carcinoma. Using a constant-region primer together with ProtoScript II reverse transcriptase, TCR beta cDNA was made from about 500 ng of total RNA. Three nested multiplex PCR rounds of slightly modified ARM-PCR generated TCR beta libraries. TRBV1-TRBV30 forward primers and a C-beta reverse primer were used in the first two PCR rounds, which each ran for approximately 10 cycles. TCRdb itself ran the multiplex PCR reads through MiXCR, one entry per CDR3 protein. In the table there are roughly 80,000 distinct CDR3 sequences, roughly two thirds of which are singletons. The source material, roughly 18-31 mg of unsorted bulk tissue, was used to co-extract RNA and DNA. What was sequenced was liver tumor tissue from sampling region 4. Stated subset: tumor region T4, right-lateral pole. These receptors originate from a woman aged 60 to 75 with primary liver carcinoma and hepatitis B virus infection.

This clonotype was recorded only once. CDR3 DNA sequence: TGTGCAAACAGTTCGCCGATCGACTATGAGCAGTACTTC. This gives the protein CANSSPIDYEQYF. This chain links TRBV12-3 or TRBV12-4 with TRBJ2-7, with D perhaps TRBD2 (5 bases). This CDR3 is built from 13 residues.

The table lists this clonotype with many counts. J is TRBJ2-5 and V is TRBV2; D gene unclear. This CDR3 is built from 12 residues. Trimming stripped 6 bases from V and 5 bases from J, with 10 bases between. The germline CDR1 and CDR2 sequences are SNHLY and FYNNEI. CDR3 nucleotide sequence: TGTGCCAGCAGGCCTATGCCGGAGACCCAGTACTTC. This sequence encodes CASRPMPETQYF.

As concerns this clonotype: Germline is not matched at one junction end, which may reflect a read error. The CDR3 region has the DNA TGTGTCAGCGGAGAGCACTCCTACGGGCAGTACTTC. It specifies CVSGEHSYGQYF. The J gene is TRBJ2-7, the V gene TRBV6-1; possible D gene TRBD2, 5 bases. Per germline, CDR1 MNHNS and CDR2 SASEGT. This CDR3 is built from 12 residues.

The CDR3 sequence: CSVTEPTRDEQFF. The CDR3 nucleotides read TGCAGCGTTACAGAACCAACACGGGATGAGCAGTTCTTC. V and J are TRBV29-1 and TRBJ2-1; D is uncertain. V lost 5 bases and J lost 8, with 16 bases in between. Germline V gene sequence: CDR1 SQVTM, CDR2 ANQGSEA. The CDR3 is 13 amino acids.

On this clonotype itself: The junction and the germline gene differ at one end; a read error may be behind it. The chain uses TRBV5-4 and TRBJ2-2; D not certain. Germline V lookup: CDR1 SGHNT, CDR2 YYREEE (reference sequence). The CDR3 consists of 15 residues. CDR3: CVSSLFGRNTGELFF. CDR3 sequence (DNA): TGTGTCAGCAGCTTGTTCGGGCGGAACACCGGGGAGCTGTTTTTT. The variable domain in full, completed from reference TRBV5-4 and TRBJ2-2, reads ETGVTQSPTHLIKTRGQQVTLRCSSQSGHNTVSWYQQALGQGPQFIFQYYREEENGRGNFPPRFSGLQFPNYSSELNVNALELDDSALYLCVSSLFGRNTGELFFGEGSRLTVL.

A word on this clonotype: This may be a read error: a much more frequent sequence differs by one nucleotide. The J gene is TRBJ2-3, the V gene TRBV5-6; D is perhaps TRBD1 (6 bases). The CDR3 covers 16 residues. CDR1 is SGHDT, CDR2 YYEEEE, per germline. For the CDR3, the DNA is TGTACCAGCAGCTCCACCGGGACAACTCGCACAGATACGCAGTATTTT. Its protein product is CTSSSTGTTRTDTQYF.

Note on this clonotype: At one end the junction does not follow the germline gene, possibly because of a read error. This sequence joins TRBV29-1 and TRBJ2-3, with D possibly matching TRBD2 (6 bases). CDR1 and CDR2 from the germline V gene are SQVTM and ANQGSEA. The CDR3 has 15 residues. The CDR3 bases are TGCAGCGTTGAAGCTAGGGACTGGGGTAAAGATACGCGGTTTTTT. Protein sequence: CSVEARDWGKDTRFF.

With respect to this clonotype: A read error may produce the germline difference seen at one junction end. The rearrangement uses TRBV4-1 and TRBJ2-3; 7 nucleotides align to TRBD1. Germline V CDR1 and CDR2: MGHRA, YSYEKL. The CDR3 spans 15 residues. CDR3 residues: CVSNQDHRGTDTQYF. CDR3 coding DNA: TGCGTCAGCAACCAAGATCACAGGGGAACAGATACGCAGTATTTT.

Notes on this clonotype: The junction differs from germline at one of its ends, possibly a read error. The chain links TRBV5-4 to TRBJ2-1; the match to TRBD1 covers 11 bases. Germline values: CDR1 SGHNT, CDR2 YYREEE (reference sequence). The CDR3 is made up of 16 amino acids. CDR3 nucleotide sequence: TGTGCCAGCAGGCCGCCGGGACAGGGGGTCTACAATGAGCTGTTCTTC. This sequence encodes CASRPPGQGVYNELFF.

This chain uses TRBV2 with TRBJ2-7; 13 bases fit TRBD2. Per germline, CDR1 SNHLY and CDR2 FYNNEI. The V and J ends lost 8 bases and 7 bases, in that order; junction bases with no gene match: 11. The length of the CDR3 is 15 residues. Here the CDR3 DNA reads TGTGCCAGCTTCCATCGGACTAGCGGGAGTAAGGAGCAGTACTTC. It specifies CASFHRTSGSKEQYF.

The chain carries TRBV6-4 and TRBJ2-1; the D is unclear. The germline V and J ends were trimmed by 5 bases and 5 bases, with 10 bases remaining between them. The CDR3 is 13 amino acids. Looked up from germline, CDR1 is MRHNA and CDR2 is SNTAGT. Here the CDR3 reads CASSKGRHNEQFF. For the CDR3, the DNA is TGTGCCAGCAGTAAGGGCCGACACAATGAGCAGTTCTTC.

For this clonotype: The junction does not match germline at one end; this may be a read error. The V call is TRBV4-1, the J call TRBJ2-3; 15 bases are a match to TRBD2. Germline V gene data show CDR1 as MGHRA and CDR2 as YSYEKL. CDR3 length: 19 amino acids. The CDR3 coding sequence is TGCGCCATCAGCCGAGTCCTAGGACTAGCGGGAGGGAGGGCAGATACGCAGTATTTT. Translated, it gives CAISRVLGLAGGRADTQYF.

Notes on this clonotype: A single base separates this from a much larger clone, so it may be a read error. The rearrangement joins TRBV28 to TRBJ2-3, with 9 bases matching TRBD2. Germline values: CDR1 MDHEN, CDR2 SYDVKM. The CDR3 loop spans 16 amino acids. Germline trimming cut 6 bases from V and 3 bases from J; bases unmatched to any gene: 10. The CDR3 region is CASRSGRLSGTDTQYF. CDR3 coding DNA: TGTGCCAGCAGGAGCGGGAGGCTCTCGGGTACAGATACGCAGTATTTT.

On this clonotype itself: The junction shows a germline mismatch at one end, possibly a read error. The rearrangement uses TRBV5-1 and TRBJ2-7; D might be TRBD1 (6 bases). The CDR3 consists of 15 residues. The germline gives CDR1 SGHRS, CDR2 YFSETQ. The CDR3 here is CASSLNAGRGYEEYF. DNA of the CDR3: TGCGCCAGCAGCTTGAATGCAGGCAGGGGCTACGAGGAGTATTTC.

The chain carries TRBV6-1 and TRBJ1-5, with 7 bases that match TRBD1. The CDR3 is made up of 17 amino acids. Germline loops: CDR1 MNHNS, CDR2 SASEGT. V lost 3 bases to trimming and J lost 7 bases; unmatched junction nucleotides: 15. CDR3: CASSDRGTLDRYQPQHF. DNA for the CDR3: TGTGCCAGCAGTGATCGCGGGACCCTGGACAGGTACCAGCCCCAGCATTTT.

A note on this clonotype: The germline gene is not matched at one end of the junction; a read error may be the cause. The chain carries TRBV6-1 and TRBJ1-5; D not resolved. The V gene's germline CDR1 is MNHNS and CDR2 SASEGT. The CDR3 has 12 residues. CDR3 loop: CASRQSNKPQHF. The CDR3 nucleotides read TGTGCCAGCCGGCAAAGCAATAAGCCTCAGCATTTT.

The V call is TRBV7-3, the J call TRBJ2-2; D ambiguous. Looked up from germline, CDR1 is SGHTA and CDR2 is FQGTGA. This CDR3 is 16 amino acids long. Trimming removed 2 bases from V and 9 bases from J, with 19 bases in between. The CDR3 region is CASSLGPVMKTWELFF. The CDR3 DNA follows: TGTGCCAGCAGCTTAGGACCCGTGATGAAGACCTGGGAGCTGTTTTTT.

Comments on this clonotype: A much larger clone is a single base away; this may be a read error. This chain links TRBV5-1 with TRBJ2-1; 10 bases match TRBD1. This CDR3 region has 17 residues. Germline assignment: CDR1 SGHRS and CDR2 YFSETQ. Here the CDR3 reads CAALEGTGASSYNEEFF. CDR3 nucleotide sequence: TGCGCCGCCTTGGAAGGGACAGGGGCGAGCTCCTACAATGAGGAGTTCTTC.

V and J are TRBV4-1 and TRBJ1-4; D uncertain. Germline V gives CDR1 MGHRA, CDR2 YSYEKL. Trimming removed 10 bases from V and 5 bases from J, with 14 bases in between. This CDR3 is 13 amino acids long. CDR3 bases: TGCGCCAACAGTCATTTGGGAAATGAAAAACTGTTTTTT. It yields the protein CANSHLGNEKLFF.

This clonotype counts as medium-sized. This chain connects TRBV11-2 to TRBJ2-7; D perhaps matches TRBD1 (6 bases). V was cut by 3 bases and J by 7 bases, with 10 bases left in between. The CDR3 loop spans 12 amino acids. The germline gives CDR1 SGHAT, CDR2 FQNNGV. The CDR3 region has the DNA TGTGCCAGCAGCTTTCCCCAGGGGGAGCAGTACTTC. It codes for CASSFPQGEQYF.

This chain joins TRBV12-3 or TRBV12-4 and TRBJ2-2; D is perhaps TRBD2 (6 bases). V was cut by 8 bases and J by 3 bases, with 16 bases left in between. There are 15 residues in the CDR3. The CDR3: CASPPSDPDTGELFF. The DNA for the CDR3 is TGTGCCAGCCCGCCTAGCGACCCAGACACCGGGGAGCTGTTTTTT.

Many counts were recorded for this clonotype. This sequence joins TRBV25-1 and TRBJ2-7; no definite D call. CDR3 length equals 12 residues. V lost 6 bases and J lost 0, with 6 bases in between. From germline, CDR1 is MGHDK and CDR2 SYGVNS. The CDR3 region is CASSSSSYEQYF. The CDR3 region has the DNA TGTGCCAGCAGCTCCAGCTCCTACGAGCAGTACTTC.

For the CDR3, the DNA is TGTGCCAGCAGCCTTGGACAGAAGCCCTACGAGCAGTACTTC. This gives the protein CASSLGQKPYEQYF. V usage is TRBV7-9 and J usage is TRBJ2-7; a weak D match, TRBD1 (6 bases). Between the trimmed V and J ends, which lost 5 bases and 2 bases, there was a span of 13 bases. This CDR3 is built from 14 residues. Germline assignment: CDR1 SEHNR and CDR2 FQNEAQ (reference sequence).

There are a few counts of this clonotype. Being one base from a much bigger clone, this may be a read error. The chain is built from TRBV7-9 and TRBJ1-1; D is ambiguous. Germline assignment: CDR1 SEHNR and CDR2 FQNEAQ (reference sequence). This CDR3 has 13 amino acids. The CDR3 nucleotides read TGTGCCAGCAACTTACTACAGAACACTGAAGCTTTCTTT. This translates into CASNLLQNTEAFF.

A note on this clonotype: Its ends do not fully match the called genes, so a read error is possible. The V call is TRBV29-1, the J call TRBJ1-2; 7 bases map to TRBD1. The V gene's germline CDR1 is SQVTM and CDR2 ANQGSEA. The CDR3 has 15 amino acids. CDR3 coding DNA: TGCAGCGCGTGGGACTCGGGACAGCTAAACTATGGCAACACCTTC. Its translation: CSAWDSGQLNYGNTF.

On this clonotype: This may stem from a read error, because a much larger clone lies one nucleotide away. The chain recombines TRBV5-4 with TRBJ2-3; 13 bases fit TRBD2. Per germline, CDR1 SGHNT and CDR2 YYREEE (reference sequence). The CDR3 runs 17 residues. The CDR3 protein is CASSSKLAGGSTHTQYF. In DNA form, the CDR3 reads TGTGCCAGCAGCTCCAAACTAGCGGGAGGGTCCACACATACGCAGTATTTT.

Of note for this clonotype: A read error may explain this, as a much larger clone is one base away. The chain has TRBV14 and TRBJ1-3; D is unclear. The CDR3 consists of 14 residues. From germline, CDR1 is SGHDN and CDR2 FVKESK. The CDR3 protein is CVSSALGTGNTIYF. The CDR3 region has the DNA TGTGTCAGCAGCGCGCTCGGGACTGGAAACACCATATATTTT.

Comments on this clonotype: This may be a read error, as it is one base from a much larger clone. The chain joins TRBV28 to TRBJ2-1; TRBD2 aligns across 7 bases. The end of the DNA aligns better with TRBJ2-7, so the J call may be wrong. This CDR3 contains 14 residues. The germline gives CDR1 MDHEN, CDR2 SYDVKM. The CDR3 nucleotides read TGTGCCAGCACCCAACGGGACTATGCTGATGAGCAGTACTTC. Its protein product is CASTQRDYADEQYF.